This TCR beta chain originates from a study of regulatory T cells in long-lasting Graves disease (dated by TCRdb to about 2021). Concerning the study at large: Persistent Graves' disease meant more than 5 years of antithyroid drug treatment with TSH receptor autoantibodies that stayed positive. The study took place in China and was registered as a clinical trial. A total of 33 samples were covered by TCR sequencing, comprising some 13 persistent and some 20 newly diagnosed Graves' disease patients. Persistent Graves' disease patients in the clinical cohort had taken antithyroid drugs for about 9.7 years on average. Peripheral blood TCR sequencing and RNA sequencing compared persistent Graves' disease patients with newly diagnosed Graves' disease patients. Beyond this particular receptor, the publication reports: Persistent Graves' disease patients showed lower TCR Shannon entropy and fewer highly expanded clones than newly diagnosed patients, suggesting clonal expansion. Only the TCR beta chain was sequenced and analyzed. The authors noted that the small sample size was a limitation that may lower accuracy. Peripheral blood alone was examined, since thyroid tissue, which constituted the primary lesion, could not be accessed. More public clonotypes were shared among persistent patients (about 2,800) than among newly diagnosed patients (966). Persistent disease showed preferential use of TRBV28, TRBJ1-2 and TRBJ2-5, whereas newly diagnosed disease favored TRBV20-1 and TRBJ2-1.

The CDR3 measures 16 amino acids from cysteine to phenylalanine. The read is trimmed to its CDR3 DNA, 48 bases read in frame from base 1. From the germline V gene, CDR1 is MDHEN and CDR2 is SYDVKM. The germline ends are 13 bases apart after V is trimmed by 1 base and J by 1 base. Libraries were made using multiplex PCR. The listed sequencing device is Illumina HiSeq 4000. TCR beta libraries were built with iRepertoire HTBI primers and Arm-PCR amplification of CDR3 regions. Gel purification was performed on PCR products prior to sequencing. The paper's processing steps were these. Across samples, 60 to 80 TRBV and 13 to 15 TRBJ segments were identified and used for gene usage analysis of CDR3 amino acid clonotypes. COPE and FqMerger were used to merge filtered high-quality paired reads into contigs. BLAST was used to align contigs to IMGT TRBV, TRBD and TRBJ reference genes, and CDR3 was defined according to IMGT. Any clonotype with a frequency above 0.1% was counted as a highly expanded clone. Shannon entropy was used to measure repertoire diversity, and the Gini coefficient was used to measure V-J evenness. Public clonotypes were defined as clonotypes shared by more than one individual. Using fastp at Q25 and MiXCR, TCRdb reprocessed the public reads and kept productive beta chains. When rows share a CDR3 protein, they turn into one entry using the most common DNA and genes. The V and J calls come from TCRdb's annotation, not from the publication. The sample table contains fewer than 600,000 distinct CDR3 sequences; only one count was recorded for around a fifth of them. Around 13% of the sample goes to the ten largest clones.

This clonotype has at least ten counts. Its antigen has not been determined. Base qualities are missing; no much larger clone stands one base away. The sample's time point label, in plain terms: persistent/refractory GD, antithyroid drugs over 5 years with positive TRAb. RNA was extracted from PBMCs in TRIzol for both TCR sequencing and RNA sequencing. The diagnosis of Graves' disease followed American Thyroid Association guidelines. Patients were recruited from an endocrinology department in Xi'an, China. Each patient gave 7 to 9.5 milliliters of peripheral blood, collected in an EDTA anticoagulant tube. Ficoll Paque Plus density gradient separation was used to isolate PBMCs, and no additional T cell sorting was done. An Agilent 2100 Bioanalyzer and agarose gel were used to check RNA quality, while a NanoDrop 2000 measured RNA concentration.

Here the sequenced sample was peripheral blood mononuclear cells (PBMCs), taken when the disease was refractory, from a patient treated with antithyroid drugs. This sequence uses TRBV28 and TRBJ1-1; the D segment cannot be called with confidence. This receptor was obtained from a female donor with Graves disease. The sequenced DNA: TGTGCCAGCAGTTTATCAGTATCGGGCTGGAACACTGAAGCTTTCTTT. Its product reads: CASSLSVSGWNTEAFF.